The T cell receptor beta chain under discussion was sequenced for a study of CD8+ T cells in alopecia areata. The study's findings and limits: Tofacitinib did not eliminate many expanded lesional clones from scalp or blood. Scalp sample sequencing also detects resident alphabeta T cells of normal skin. Elevated clonality characterized lesional scalp relative to normal scalp, particularly in alopecia totalis/universalis.

Treatment: oral pan-JAK inhibitor, 5-10 mg twice daily. The germline gives CDR1 SGHTA, CDR2 FQGTGA. V lost 3 bases, J lost 6 bases, and 8 bases lay in between. The CDR3 sequence is 13 residues long. In regard to this clone: Its target is unknown.

cDNA serving as the sequencing template came from extracted, reverse transcribed RNA. Only in-frame clones appear in the TCRdb table, and some are missing; sequencing was by immunoSEQ multiplex PCR. The sample lists under 130,000 clones, just over 85% occurring once. This specimen consisted of CD8+ T cells sorted from blood, obtained at approximately week 34, from a patient treated with tofacitinib. The source is a human donor with alopecia areata. This chain uses TRBV7-3 with TRBJ2-2; no clear D. The CDR3 DNA follows: TGTGCCAGCAGCTTGCTAAATTCCGGGGAGCTGTTTTTT. Translated, it gives CASSLLNSGELFF. The full variable domain, in which reference TRBV7-3 and TRBJ2-2 provide the parts outside the CDR3, is GAGVSQTPSNKVTEKGKYVELRCDPISGHTALYWYRQSLGQGPEFLIYFQGTGAADDSGLPNDRFFAVRPEGSVSTLKIQRTERGDSAVYLCASSLLNSGELFFGEGSRLTVL.